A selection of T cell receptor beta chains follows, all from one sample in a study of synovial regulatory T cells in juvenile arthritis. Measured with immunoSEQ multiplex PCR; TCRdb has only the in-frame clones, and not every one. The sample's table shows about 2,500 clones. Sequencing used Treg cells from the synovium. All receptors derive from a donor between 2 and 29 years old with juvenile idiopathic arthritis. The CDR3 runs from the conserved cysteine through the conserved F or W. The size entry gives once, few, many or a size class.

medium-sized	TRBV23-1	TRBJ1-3	CASSQTSGPSSGNTIYF
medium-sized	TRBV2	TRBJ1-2	CASSERTGGHGYTF
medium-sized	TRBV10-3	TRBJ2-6	CAISDVGGGGANVLTF
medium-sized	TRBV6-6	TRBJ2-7	CASSYSLGLGTYEQYF
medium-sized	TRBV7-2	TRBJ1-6	CASSLGPANNSPLHF
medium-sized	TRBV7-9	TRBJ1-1	CASSMGFGTEAFF
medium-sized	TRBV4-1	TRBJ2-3	CASSQERVADTQYF
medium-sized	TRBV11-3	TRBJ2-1	CASSSTTSGRYNEQFF
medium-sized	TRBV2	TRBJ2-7	CASKFTGHTYEQYF
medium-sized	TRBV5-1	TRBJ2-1	CASSLVAGGRDEQFF
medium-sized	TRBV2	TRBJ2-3	CASTEAGGVTDTQYF
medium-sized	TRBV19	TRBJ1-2	CASSIHYGYTF